The 18 T cell receptor beta chains reported below all come from one sample, sequenced in a study of shared T cell receptors in the human thymus. The method was immunoSEQ multiplex PCR; TCRdb's version includes in-frame clones alone and lacks a portion of them. The sample contains about 710,000 clones, more than 75% of which appear only once. These data are also associated with another study on human thymus T cells.

Sequenced material: thymocytes. The receptors shown here come from a boy younger than two with a congenital heart defect.

J is TRBJ1-1 and V is TRBV4-3; 8 bases are shared with TRBD1. The junction had 11 bases not matched to a gene; V was cut back by 2 bases and J by 3 bases. The CDR3 covers 17 residues. The germline CDR1 and CDR2 sequences are LGHNA and YSLEER. CDR3 loop: CASSQLRTQGADTEAFF. The CDR3 DNA sequence: TGCGCCAGCAGCCAACTACGAACTCAGGGGGCCGACACTGAAGCTTTCTTT.

This CDR3 is CASSLTSPGGSNQPQHF. CDR3 DNA: TGTGCCAGCTCACTCACCAGCCCAGGGGGAAGCAATCAGCCCCAGCATTTT. The rearrangement joins TRBV18 to TRBJ1-5, with 7 bases aligning to TRBD1. Germline CDR1 and CDR2: KGHSH and LQKENI. J lost 1 base, V lost 4 bases, and 10 bases had no gene match. This CDR3 contains 17 residues.

This clone was detected only a few times. The chain is built from TRBV28 and TRBJ1-1; TRBD1 matches at 7 bases. The germline CDR1 and CDR2 sequences are MDHEN and SYDVKM. There are 14 residues in the CDR3. V lost 5 bases, J lost 5 bases, and 8 bases stayed unmatched. CDR3 loop: CASSRWTGGTEAFF. The CDR3, as DNA: TGTGCCAGCAGTAGATGGACAGGCGGGACTGAAGCTTTCTTT.

This chain joins TRBV2 and TRBJ2-7; D might be TRBD1 (5 bases). V lost 6 bases and J 2 bases, leaving 11 bases between the germline ends. The CDR3 covers 13 residues. Germline V gene data show CDR1 as SNHLY and CDR2 as FYNNEI. The CDR3 DNA sequence: TGTGCCAGCAGGTCAGGGCGTGCCTACGAGCAGTACTTC. Translation: CASRSGRAYEQYF.

The chain is built from TRBV27 and TRBJ2-7; no clear D gene. V lost 6 bases, J lost 6 bases, and 12 bases lay in between. The germline V gene encodes CDR1 MNHEY and CDR2 SMNVEV (reference sequence). The CDR3 runs to 12 residues. The CDR3 sequence is CASSHPEAEQYF. The CDR3 DNA reads TGTGCCAGCAGCCACCCTGAGGCCGAGCAGTACTTC.

The sample holds a few counts of this clone. Germline is not matched at one junction end, which may reflect a read error. Other DNA sequences in the sample encode the same CDR3. The chain joins TRBV4-1 to TRBJ1-6, with D unresolved. Per germline, CDR1 MGHRA and CDR2 YSYEKL. This CDR3 spans 17 amino acids. The DNA of the CDR3 is TGCGCCAGCAGCCAAGACCGGGAAGCCTCCTATAATTCCCCCCTCCACTTT. Its translation: CASSQDREASYNSPLHF.

The chain recombines TRBV6-5 with TRBJ2-3; 10 nucleotides line up with TRBD2. CDR3 length: 15 residues. The V and J ends lost 5 bases and 5 bases, in that order; junction bases with no gene match: 7. Per the germline V gene, CDR1 is MNHEY and CDR2 is SVGAGI. The CDR3 is CASSPTLAGRDTQYF. CDR3 DNA: TGTGCCAGCAGTCCTACACTAGCGGGGAGAGATACGCAGTATTTT.

This clone occurred once. The chain is built from TRBV7-8 and TRBJ1-3; TRBD1 matches 9 bases. The V gene end was trimmed by 1 base and the J gene end by 0 bases; junction bases not matched to a gene: 1. Looked up from germline, CDR1 is SGHVS and CDR2 is FQNEAQ. This CDR3 is 16 amino acids long. The CDR3, as DNA: TGTGCCAGCAGCTTAGGGGACAGGGCCTCTGGAAACACCATATATTTT. Translated, it gives CASSLGDRASGNTIYF.

The CDR3 protein is CATRDRGDLNTEAFF. Here the CDR3 DNA reads TGCGCCACCCGGGACAGGGGAGATCTGAACACTGAAGCTTTCTTT. This chain uses TRBV5-1 with TRBJ1-1, with 10 positions matching TRBD1. Germline lookup yields CDR1 SGHRS and CDR2 YFSETQ. V shed 9 bases and J 0 bases; nucleotides not matched to a gene: 8. The CDR3 has 15 residues.

The chain recombines TRBV6-4 with TRBJ1-1; D uncertain. Trimming removed 2 bases from V and 0 bases from J, with 13 bases in between. Germline CDR1 MRHNA, CDR2 SNTAGT. This CDR3 contains 16 residues. The CDR3 here is CASSDPQCLVNTEAFF. The CDR3 coding sequence is TGTGCCAGCAGTGACCCCCAGTGTTTGGTGAACACTGAAGCTTTCTTT.

In DNA form, the CDR3 reads TGCGCCAGCAGCCAGGGACCGGGGACAGGGAATGAGCAGTTCTTC. It specifies CASSQGPGTGNEQFF. This chain links TRBV4-3 with TRBJ2-1; 9 bases align to TRBD1. V dropped 3 bases and J dropped 7; count of bases not matched to a gene: 7. Germline V CDR1 and CDR2: LGHNA, YSLEER. CDR3 size: 15 residues.

The chain has TRBV6-6 and TRBJ1-1, with 9 positions matching TRBD1. Germline V gives CDR1 MNHNY, CDR2 SVGAGI (reference sequence). There are 11 residues in the CDR3. Trimming took 6 bases from V and 10 from J; bases not matched to a gene: 3. Written as DNA, the CDR3 is TGTGCCAGCAGCCAGGGACAGGGAGCTTTCTTT. Translating it yields CASSQGQGAFF.

The V and J genes are TRBV10-3 and TRBJ2-1; 7 nucleotides agree with TRBD2. Germline V lookup: CDR1 ENHRY, CDR2 SYGVKD. The length of the CDR3 is 14 residues. V was clipped by 3 bases and J by 7 bases; unmatched bases: 6. CDR3 sequence reads: CAISEASGGNEQFF. The CDR3 region has the DNA TGTGCCATCAGTGAAGCTAGCGGAGGGAATGAGCAGTTCTTC.

V is TRBV7-9 and J is TRBJ1-1, with a tentative D call TRBD1 (6 bases). This CDR3 region has 15 residues. Germline CDR1 and CDR2: SEHNR and FQNEAQ (reference sequence). The ends were cut back, 10 bases at V and 4 bases at J, with 22 bases in the middle. The CDR3 protein is CATLPWTGGRTEAFF. Written as DNA, the CDR3 is TGTGCCACCCTCCCCTGGACGGGGGGCCGCACTGAAGCTTTCTTT.

V usage is TRBV2 and J usage is TRBJ2-7; 11 nucleotides match TRBD1. Looked up from germline, CDR1 is SNHLY and CDR2 is FYNNEI. The length of the CDR3 is 12 residues. With 6 bases clipped from V and 6 bases from J, the junction kept 1 base outside the gene matches. The CDR3 reads CASRGTGGEQYF. The DNA of the CDR3 is TGTGCCAGCAGGGGGACAGGGGGCGAGCAGTACTTC.

This clone was observed a handful of times. The V and J genes are TRBV6-5 and TRBJ1-1, with D unclear. This CDR3 is 11 amino acids long. Germline assignment: CDR1 MNHEY and CDR2 SVGAGI. Trimming pared 5 bases from V and 1 base from J, leaving 2 bases between. The CDR3 is CASSRNTEAFF. CDR3 bases: TGTGCCAGCAGTCGGAACACTGAAGCTTTCTTT.

The CDR3 bases are TGTGCCAGCAGTGCCTCTTGGGCTAGCAGCTACGAGCAGTACTTC. The encoded protein is CASSASWASSYEQYF. V and J are TRBV25-1 and TRBJ2-7, with D possibly being TRBD2 (5 bases). Germline V CDR1 and CDR2: MGHDK, SYGVNS. The CDR3 has 15 residues. V lost 4 bases and J 3 bases, leaving 16 bases between the germline ends.

The V and J genes are TRBV5-6 and TRBJ1-5, with 8 bases fitting TRBD1. Germline assignment: CDR1 SGHDT and CDR2 YYEEEE. Losses at the gene ends were 5 bases for V and 5 bases for J; bases not matched to a gene: 6. This CDR3 is built from 14 residues. The CDR3 reads CASSRGQVDQPQHF. In DNA form, the CDR3 reads TGTGCCAGCAGTCGGGGACAGGTGGATCAGCCCCAGCATTTT.